The entry below describes one T cell receptor (beta chain). V lost 1 base to trimming and J lost 6 bases, with 16 bases between them. This CDR3 has 15 residues. Germline CDR1 SGHTA, CDR2 FQGNSA. The record originates from a study of shared clonotypes between healthy human individuals. Method: immunoSEQ multiplex PCR; TCRdb's copy keeps in-frame clones and lacks some. This sample has more than 2,000,000 clones, with approximately 92% found just once. This rearrangement joins TRBV7-2 to TRBJ2-7; D may correspond to TRBD1 or TRBD2 (5 bases each). Sequencing input: naive CD4+ T cells sorted from blood. Subset denoted: CD45RA+ positively selected. The sequence was collected from a man between 18 and 35 years old in good health. The CDR3 spells CASSLGLQRGGEQYF. The CDR3 DNA sequence: TGTGCCAGCAGCTTAGGGTTGCAGAGGGGCGGCGAGCAGTACTTC.